Described below is a single T cell receptor (beta chain) sequence and its context. This clone's antigen is unknown. Nothing much larger sits one base from this clone, and base qualities are not available. The sample comes from a study of post-analysis software for immune sequencing data (dated by TCRdb to 2013 to 2016). The study in broad terms: The recorded disease courses included relapsing-remitting, secondary progressive and progressive-relapsing multiple sclerosis, and some patients had no subtype annotation. The patient repertoires were set against approximately 10 previously published healthy control repertoires from donors whose ages ranged from about 6 to 26 years. A subset of samples was prepared in parallel using single-end sample barcoding, then pooled and co-amplified after Illumina adapter ligation.

Broader findings and caveats from the paper: Strong co-clustering of samples prepared in the same batch was shown by direct clustering with F measure, prompting a batch-effect correction. The control group was slightly older than the multiple sclerosis patient group. Normalized Chao1 diversity was significantly lower in multiple sclerosis patients than controls, suggesting substantial peripheral T-cell clonal expansion.

Library prep was done by PCR. The data were produced on an Illumina HiSeq 2500. Unique molecular identifiers were incorporated into TCR beta cDNA libraries to reduce PCR and sequencing biases. Approximately 500,000 cDNA molecules were obtained per 1 to 10 million input T cells, so each molecule approximated one T cell. The same protocol used for the earlier healthy control dataset was applied to prepare and sequence the patient libraries. Within a given batch, samples were prepared together, multiplexed and sequenced on the same HiSeq lane. In the original analysis: MIGEC handled the raw barcoded reads, throwing out single-read molecular identifier groups before consensus assembly and CDR3 extraction. Clonotype tables were post-analysed with VDJtools, and diversity was normalized by down-sampling all datasets to the smallest sample size. To correct batch-related cross-sample contamination, repertoire overlap clustering matched CDR3 amino acid sequences but not nucleotide sequences. TCRdb trimmed public reads at Q25 via fastp, called clones via MiXCR and kept in-frame beta chains. Every distinct CDR3 protein forms one entry, paired with its most common genes and DNA. These V and J calls derive from TCRdb rather than the authors' analysis. Here the sample has 750,000 to 950,000 distinct CDR3 sequences; roughly 50% occur a single time. The ten biggest clones cover approximately 4.4% of the sample.

TCR beta repertoires were profiled from peripheral blood of roughly twelve young patients with multiple sclerosis to demonstrate the VDJtools post-analysis software. The multiple sclerosis patients were children and adolescents between roughly 6 and 15 years of age. This clonotype was obtained from a girl aged 5 to 17 with multiple sclerosis. Sequenced sample: blood.

For the CDR3, the sequence is CSARDLRILDHEQFF. In nucleotide form, the sequence is TGCAGTGCTAGAGATCTGAGGATACTGGACCATGAGCAGTTCTTC. Recombination joined TRBV20-1 with TRBJ2-1; the D segment cannot be called with confidence. Trimming takes 0 bases from V and 8 bases from J, and the germline ends sit 17 bases apart. CDR1 and CDR2 (DFQATT, SNEGSKA) derive from the germline V gene (reference sequence). The CDR3 contains 15 residues, cysteine and phenylalanine counted. Kept here is only the CDR3 DNA, which spans 45 bases and is read in frame from base 1.